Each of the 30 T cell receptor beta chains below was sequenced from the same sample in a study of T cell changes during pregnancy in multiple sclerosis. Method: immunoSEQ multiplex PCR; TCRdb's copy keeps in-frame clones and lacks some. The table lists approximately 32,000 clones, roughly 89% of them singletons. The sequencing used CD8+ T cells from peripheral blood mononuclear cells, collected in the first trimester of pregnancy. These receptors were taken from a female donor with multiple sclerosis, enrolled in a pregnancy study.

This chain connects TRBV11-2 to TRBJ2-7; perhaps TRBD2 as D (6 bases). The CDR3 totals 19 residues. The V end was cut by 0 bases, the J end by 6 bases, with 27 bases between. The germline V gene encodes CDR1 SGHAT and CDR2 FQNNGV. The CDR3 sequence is CASSLEAPNPGLTRPEQYF. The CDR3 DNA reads TGTGCCAGCAGCTTAGAAGCTCCAAACCCGGGACTGACTCGCCCCGAGCAGTACTTC.

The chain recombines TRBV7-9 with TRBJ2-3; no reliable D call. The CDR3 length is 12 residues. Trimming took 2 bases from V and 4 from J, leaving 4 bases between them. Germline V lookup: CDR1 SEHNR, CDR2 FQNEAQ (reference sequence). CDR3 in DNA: TGTGCCAGCAGCTTATCCGCAGATACGCAGTATTTT. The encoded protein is CASSLSADTQYF.

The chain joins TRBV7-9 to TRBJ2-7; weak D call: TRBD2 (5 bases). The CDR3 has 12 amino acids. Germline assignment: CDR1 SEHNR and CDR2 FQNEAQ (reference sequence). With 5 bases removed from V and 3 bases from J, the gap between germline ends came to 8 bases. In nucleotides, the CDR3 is TGTGCCAGCAGCGGTCGGGACTACGAGCAGTACTTC. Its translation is CASSGRDYEQYF.

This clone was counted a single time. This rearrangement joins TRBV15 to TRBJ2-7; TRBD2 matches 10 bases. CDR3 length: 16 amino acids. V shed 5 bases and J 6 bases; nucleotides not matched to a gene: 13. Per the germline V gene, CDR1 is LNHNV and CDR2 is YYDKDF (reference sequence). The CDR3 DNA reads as TGTGCCACCAGCCCAAAGGGGGGACTAGCGCACGGCGAGCAGTACTTC. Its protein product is CATSPKGGLAHGEQYF. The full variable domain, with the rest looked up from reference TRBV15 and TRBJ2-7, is DAMVIQNPRYQVTQFGKPVTLSCSQTLNHNVMYWYQQKSSQAPKLLFHYYDKDFNNEADTPDNFQSRRPNTSFCFLDIRSPGLGDTAMYLCATSPKGGLAHGEQYFGPGTRLTVT.

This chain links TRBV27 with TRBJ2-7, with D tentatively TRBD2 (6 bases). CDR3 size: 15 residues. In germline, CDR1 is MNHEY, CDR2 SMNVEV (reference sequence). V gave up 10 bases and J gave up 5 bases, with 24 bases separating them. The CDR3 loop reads CATKAGLVGVHEQYF. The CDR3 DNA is TGTGCCACCAAGGCGGGGCTCGTCGGGGTCCACGAGCAGTACTTC.

The CDR3, as DNA: TGCGCCAGCAGCGGCACACGGGAGGGCTACGAGCAGTACTTC. Its protein is CASSGTREGYEQYF. The chain is built from TRBV4-1 and TRBJ2-7; TRBD2 matches 8 bases. Germline V gene sequence: CDR1 MGHRA, CDR2 YSYEKL. This CDR3 spans 14 amino acids. V was clipped by 5 bases and J by 3 bases; unmatched bases: 6.

This CDR3 reads CASSQDQGGTEAFF. CDR3 DNA: TGCGCCAGCAGCCAAGATCAGGGTGGCACTGAAGCTTTCTTT. The rearrangement joins TRBV4-3 to TRBJ1-1; possible D gene TRBD1, 5 bases. Per the germline V gene, CDR1 is LGHNA and CDR2 is YSLEER. V shed 0 bases and J shed 4 bases, with 9 bases lying between them. The CDR3 runs to 14 residues.

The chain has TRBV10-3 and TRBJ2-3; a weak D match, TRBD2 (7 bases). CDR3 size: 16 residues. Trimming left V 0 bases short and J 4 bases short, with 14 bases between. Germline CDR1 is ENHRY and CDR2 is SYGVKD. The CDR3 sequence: CAISESEGGGPDTQYF. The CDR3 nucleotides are TGTGCCATCAGTGAGTCAGAAGGGGGAGGGCCAGATACGCAGTATTTT.

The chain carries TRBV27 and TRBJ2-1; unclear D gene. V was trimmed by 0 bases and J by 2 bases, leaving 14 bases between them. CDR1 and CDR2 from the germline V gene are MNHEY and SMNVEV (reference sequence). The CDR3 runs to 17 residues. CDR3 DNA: TGTGCCAGCAGTTTATCAACGAGCGCCCGCACCTACAATGAGCAGTTCTTC. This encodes CASSLSTSARTYNEQFF.

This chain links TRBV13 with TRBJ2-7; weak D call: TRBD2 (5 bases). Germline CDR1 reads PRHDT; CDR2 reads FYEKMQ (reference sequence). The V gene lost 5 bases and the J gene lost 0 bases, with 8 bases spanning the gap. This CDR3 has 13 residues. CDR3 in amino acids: CASSPSSSYEQYF. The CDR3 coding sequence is TGTGCCAGCAGCCCTAGCAGCTCCTACGAGCAGTACTTC.

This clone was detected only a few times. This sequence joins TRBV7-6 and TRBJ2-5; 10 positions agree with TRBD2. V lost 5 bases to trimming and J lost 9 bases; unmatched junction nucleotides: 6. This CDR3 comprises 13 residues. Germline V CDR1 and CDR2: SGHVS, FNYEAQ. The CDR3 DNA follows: TGTGCCAGCAGCCCCGGGACTAGCGACCCCCAGTACTTC. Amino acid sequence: CASSPGTSDPQYF.

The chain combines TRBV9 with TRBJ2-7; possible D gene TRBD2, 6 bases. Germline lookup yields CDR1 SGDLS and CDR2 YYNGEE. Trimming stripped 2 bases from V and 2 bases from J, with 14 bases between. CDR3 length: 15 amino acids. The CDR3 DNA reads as TGTGCCAGCAGCGTCCGGGGGAGCGGAGCCTACGAGCAGTACTTC. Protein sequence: CASSVRGSGAYEQYF.

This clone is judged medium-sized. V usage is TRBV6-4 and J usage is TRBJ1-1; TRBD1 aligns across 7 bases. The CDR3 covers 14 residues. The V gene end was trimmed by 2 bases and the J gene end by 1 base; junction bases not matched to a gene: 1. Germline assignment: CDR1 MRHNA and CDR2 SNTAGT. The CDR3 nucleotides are TGTGCCAGCAGTGACGGGACAGAGAACACTGAAGCTTTCTTT. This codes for CASSDGTENTEAFF.

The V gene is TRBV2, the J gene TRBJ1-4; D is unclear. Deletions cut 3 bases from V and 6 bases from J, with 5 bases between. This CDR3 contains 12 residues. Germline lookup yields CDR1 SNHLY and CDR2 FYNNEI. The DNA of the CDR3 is TGTGCCAGCAGTGACCAGGATGAAAAACTGTTTTTT. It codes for CASSDQDEKLFF.

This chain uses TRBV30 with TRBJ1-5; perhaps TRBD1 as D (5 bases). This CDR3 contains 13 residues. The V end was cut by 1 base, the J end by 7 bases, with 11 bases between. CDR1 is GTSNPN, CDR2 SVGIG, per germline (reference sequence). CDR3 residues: CAWSATELQPQHF. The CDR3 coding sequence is TGTGCCTGGAGTGCGACAGAACTACAGCCCCAGCATTTT.

The chain's CDR3 is CASSPRQSNEKLFF. The CDR3 nucleotides are TGTGCCAGCAGCCCCCGACAGTCTAATGAAAAACTGTTTTTT. The gene calls are TRBV13 and TRBJ1-4; weak D call: TRBD1 (5 bases). V was shortened by 5 bases and J by 3 bases, with 10 bases between the two germline ends. Per the germline V gene, CDR1 is PRHDT and CDR2 is FYEKMQ (reference sequence). This CDR3 is 14 amino acids long.

CDR3 region: CAWSPQGGEQFF. Written as DNA, the CDR3 is TGTGCCTGGAGCCCCCAAGGGGGTGAGCAGTTCTTC. The chain is built from TRBV30 and TRBJ2-1; possible D gene TRBD1, 6 bases. CDR1 is GTSNPN and CDR2 is SVGIG in the germline V gene (reference sequence). The CDR3 runs 12 residues. V gave up 3 bases and J gave up 9 bases, with 12 bases separating them.

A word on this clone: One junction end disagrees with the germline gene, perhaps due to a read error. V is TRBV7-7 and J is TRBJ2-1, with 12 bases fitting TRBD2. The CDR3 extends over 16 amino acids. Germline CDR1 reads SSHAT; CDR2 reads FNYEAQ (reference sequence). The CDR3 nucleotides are TGTGCTAGCAGCTCTAGACTAGCGGGAGATGGTGATGAGCAGTTCTTC. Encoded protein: CASSSRLAGDGDEQFF.

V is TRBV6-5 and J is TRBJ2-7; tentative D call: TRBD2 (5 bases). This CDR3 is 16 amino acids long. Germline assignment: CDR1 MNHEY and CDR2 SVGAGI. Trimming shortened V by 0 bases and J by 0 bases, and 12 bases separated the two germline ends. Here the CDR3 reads CASSYSTGKLSYEQYF. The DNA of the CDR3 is TGTGCCAGCAGTTACTCGACCGGGAAACTCTCCTACGAGCAGTACTTC.

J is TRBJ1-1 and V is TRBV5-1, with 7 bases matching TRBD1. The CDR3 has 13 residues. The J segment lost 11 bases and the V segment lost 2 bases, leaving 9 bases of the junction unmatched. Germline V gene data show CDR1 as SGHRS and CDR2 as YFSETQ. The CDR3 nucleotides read TGCGCCAGCAGCTTTGGACAGGCCGTAGGGGCTTTCTTT. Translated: CASSFGQAVGAFF.

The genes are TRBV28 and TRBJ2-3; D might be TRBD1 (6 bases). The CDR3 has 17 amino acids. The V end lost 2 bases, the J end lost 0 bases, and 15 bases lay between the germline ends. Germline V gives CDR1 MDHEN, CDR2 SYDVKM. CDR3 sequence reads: CASSLTVGQTSTDTQYF. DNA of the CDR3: TGTGCCAGCAGTTTAACCGTCGGACAGACTAGCACAGATACGCAGTATTTT.

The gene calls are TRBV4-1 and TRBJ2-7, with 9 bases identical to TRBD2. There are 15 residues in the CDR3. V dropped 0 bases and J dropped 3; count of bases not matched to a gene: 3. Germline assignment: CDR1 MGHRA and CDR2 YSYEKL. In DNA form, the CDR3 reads TGCGCCAGCAGCCAAGAAAATAGCGGGAGCTACGAGCAGTACTTC. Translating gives CASSQENSGSYEQYF.

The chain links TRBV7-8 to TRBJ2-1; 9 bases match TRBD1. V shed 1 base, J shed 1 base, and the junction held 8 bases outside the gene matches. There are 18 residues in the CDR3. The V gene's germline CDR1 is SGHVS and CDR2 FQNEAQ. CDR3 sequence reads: CASSLGDREGGSYNEQFF. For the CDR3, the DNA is TGTGCCAGCAGCTTAGGGGACAGGGAAGGGGGGTCCTACAATGAGCAGTTCTTC.

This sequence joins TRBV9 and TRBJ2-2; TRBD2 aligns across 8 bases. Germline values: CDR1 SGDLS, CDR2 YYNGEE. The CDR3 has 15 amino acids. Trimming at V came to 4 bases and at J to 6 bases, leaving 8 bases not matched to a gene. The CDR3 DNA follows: TGTGCCAGCAGCTCGAGCGGGAGAGGGGCCGGGGAGCTGTTTTTT. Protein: CASSSSGRGAGELFF.

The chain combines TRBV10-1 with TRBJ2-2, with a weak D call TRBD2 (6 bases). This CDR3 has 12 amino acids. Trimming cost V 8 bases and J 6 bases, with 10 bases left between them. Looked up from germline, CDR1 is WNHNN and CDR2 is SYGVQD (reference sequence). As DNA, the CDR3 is TGCGCCAGCCATGGGGGGTCCGGGGAGCTGTTTTTT. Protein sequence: CASHGGSGELFF.

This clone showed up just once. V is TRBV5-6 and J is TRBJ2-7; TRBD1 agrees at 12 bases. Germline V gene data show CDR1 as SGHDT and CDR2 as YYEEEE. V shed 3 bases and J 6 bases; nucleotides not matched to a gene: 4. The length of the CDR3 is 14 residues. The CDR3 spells CASSSGTGGLEQYF. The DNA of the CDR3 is TGTGCCAGCAGCTCCGGGACAGGGGGCCTCGAGCAGTACTTC.

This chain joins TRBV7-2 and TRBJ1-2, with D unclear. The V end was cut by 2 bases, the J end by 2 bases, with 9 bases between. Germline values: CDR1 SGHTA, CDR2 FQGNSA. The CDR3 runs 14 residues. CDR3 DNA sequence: TGTGCCAGCAGCTTAAATCCAGGAAACTATGGCTACACCTTC. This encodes CASSLNPGNYGYTF.

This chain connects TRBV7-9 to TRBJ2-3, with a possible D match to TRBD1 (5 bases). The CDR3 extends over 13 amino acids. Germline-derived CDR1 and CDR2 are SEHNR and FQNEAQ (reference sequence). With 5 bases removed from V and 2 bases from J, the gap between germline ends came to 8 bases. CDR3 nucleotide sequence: TGTGCCAGCAGCCAGGGCACCACAGATACGCAGTATTTT. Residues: CASSQGTTDTQYF.

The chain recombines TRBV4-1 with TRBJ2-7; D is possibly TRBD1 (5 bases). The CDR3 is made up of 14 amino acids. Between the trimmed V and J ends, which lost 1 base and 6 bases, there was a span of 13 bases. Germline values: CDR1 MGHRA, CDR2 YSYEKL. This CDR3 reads CASSQARVPLEQYF. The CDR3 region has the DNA TGCGCCAGCAGCCAAGCCAGGGTCCCCCTCGAGCAGTACTTC.

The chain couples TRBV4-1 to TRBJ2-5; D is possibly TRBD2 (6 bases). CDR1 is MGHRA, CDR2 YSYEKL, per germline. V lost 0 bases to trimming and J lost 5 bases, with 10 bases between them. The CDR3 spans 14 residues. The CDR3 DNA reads TGCGCCAGCAGCCAAGATTCGGGAGTGGAGACCCAGTACTTC. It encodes CASSQDSGVETQYF.